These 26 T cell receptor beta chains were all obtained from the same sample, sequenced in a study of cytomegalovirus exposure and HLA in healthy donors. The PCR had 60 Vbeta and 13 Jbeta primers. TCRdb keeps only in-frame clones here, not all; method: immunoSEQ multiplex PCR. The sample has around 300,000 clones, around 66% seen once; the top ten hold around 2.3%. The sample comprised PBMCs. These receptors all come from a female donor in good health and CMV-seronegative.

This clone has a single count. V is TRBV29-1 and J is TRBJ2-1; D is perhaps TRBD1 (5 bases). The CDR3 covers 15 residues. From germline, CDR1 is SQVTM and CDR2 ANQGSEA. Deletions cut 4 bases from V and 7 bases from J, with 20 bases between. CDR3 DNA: TGCAGCGTTGGCAGTAGGGGCAGGGTAAGGAATGAGCAGTTCTTC. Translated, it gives CSVGSRGRVRNEQFF.

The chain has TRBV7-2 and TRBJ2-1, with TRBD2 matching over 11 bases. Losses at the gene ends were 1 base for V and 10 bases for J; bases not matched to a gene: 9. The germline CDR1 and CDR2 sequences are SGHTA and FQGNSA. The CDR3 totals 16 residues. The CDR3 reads CASSLGLAGGQGEQFF. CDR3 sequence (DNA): TGTGCCAGCAGCTTAGGGCTAGCGGGAGGACAGGGGGAGCAGTTCTTC.

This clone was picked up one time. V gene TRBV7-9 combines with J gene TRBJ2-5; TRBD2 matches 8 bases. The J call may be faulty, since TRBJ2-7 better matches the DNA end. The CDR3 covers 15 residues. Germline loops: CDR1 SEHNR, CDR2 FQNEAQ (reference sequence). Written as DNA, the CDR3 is TGTGCCAGCAGGCGTACTAGCGGAGGTACCTACGAGCAGTACTTC. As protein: CASRRTSGGTYEQYF.

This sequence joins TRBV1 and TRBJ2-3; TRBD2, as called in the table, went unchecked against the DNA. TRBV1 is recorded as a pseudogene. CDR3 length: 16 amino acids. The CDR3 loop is CTSSQDQLLSTDTQYF. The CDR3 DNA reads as TGCACCAGCAGCCAAGATCAACTTCTCAGCACAGATACGCAGTATTTT.

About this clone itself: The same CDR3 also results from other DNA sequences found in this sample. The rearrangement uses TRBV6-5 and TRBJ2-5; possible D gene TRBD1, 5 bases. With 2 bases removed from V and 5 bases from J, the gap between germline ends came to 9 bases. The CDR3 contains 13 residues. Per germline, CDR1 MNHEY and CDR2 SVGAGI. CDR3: CASSYRGGETQYF. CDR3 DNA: TGTGCCAGCAGTTACAGGGGTGGGGAGACCCAGTACTTC.

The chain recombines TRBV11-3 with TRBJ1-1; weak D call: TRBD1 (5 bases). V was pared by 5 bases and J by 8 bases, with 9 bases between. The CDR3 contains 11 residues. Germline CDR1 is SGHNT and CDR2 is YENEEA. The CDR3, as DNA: TGTGCCAGCAGCCTCAGGGAAGAAGCTTTCTTT. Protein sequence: CASSLREEAFF.

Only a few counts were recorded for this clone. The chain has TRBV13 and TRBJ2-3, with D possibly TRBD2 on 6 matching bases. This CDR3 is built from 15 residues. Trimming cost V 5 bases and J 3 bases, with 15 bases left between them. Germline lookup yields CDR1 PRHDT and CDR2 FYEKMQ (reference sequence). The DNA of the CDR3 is TGTGCCAGCAGCCCACGGGACGGGAGTACAGATACGCAGTATTTT. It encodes CASSPRDGSTDTQYF.

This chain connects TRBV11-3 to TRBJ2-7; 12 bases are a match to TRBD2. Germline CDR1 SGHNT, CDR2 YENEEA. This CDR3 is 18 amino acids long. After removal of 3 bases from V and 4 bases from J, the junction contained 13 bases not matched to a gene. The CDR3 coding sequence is TGTGCCAGCAGCTTTAAGACTAGCGGGAGATTACTCCGGTACGAGCAGTACTTC. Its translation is CASSFKTSGRLLRYEQYF. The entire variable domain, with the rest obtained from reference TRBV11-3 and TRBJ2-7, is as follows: EAGVVQSPRYKIIEKKQPVAFWCNPISGHNTLYWYLQNLGQGPELLIRYENEEAVDDSQLPKDRFSAERLKGVDSTLKIQPAELGDSAVYLCASSFKTSGRLLRYEQYFGPGTRLTVT.

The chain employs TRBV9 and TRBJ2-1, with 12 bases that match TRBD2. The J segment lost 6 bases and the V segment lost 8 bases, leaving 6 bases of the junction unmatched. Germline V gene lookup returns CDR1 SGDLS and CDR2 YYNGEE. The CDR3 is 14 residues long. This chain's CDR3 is CASIPGLAGNEQFF. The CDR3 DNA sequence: TGTGCCAGTATACCGGGACTAGCGGGCAATGAGCAGTTCTTC.

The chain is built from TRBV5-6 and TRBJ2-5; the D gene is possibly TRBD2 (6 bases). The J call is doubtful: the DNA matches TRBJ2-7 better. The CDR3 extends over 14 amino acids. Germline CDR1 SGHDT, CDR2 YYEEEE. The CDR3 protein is CASTFGGGSYEQYF. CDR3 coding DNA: TGTGCCAGCACCTTCGGGGGAGGTTCCTACGAGCAGTACTTC.

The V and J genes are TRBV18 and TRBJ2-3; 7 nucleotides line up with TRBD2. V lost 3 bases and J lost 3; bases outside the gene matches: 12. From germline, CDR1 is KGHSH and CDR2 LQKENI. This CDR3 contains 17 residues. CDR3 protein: CASSPYGGQGGTDTQYF. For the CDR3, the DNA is TGTGCCAGCTCACCCTACGGTGGGCAGGGAGGGACAGATACGCAGTATTTT. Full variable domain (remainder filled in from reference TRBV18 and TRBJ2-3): NAGVMQNPRHLVRRRGQEARLRCSPMKGHSHVYWYRQLPEEGLKFMVYLQKENIIDESGMPKERFSAEFPKEGPSILRIQQVVRGDSAAYFCASSPYGGQGGTDTQYFGPGTRLTVL.

The CDR3 sequence: CASSPTGLAGGPPYEQYF. In DNA form, the CDR3 reads TGTGCCAGCAGCCCTACGGGACTAGCGGGAGGGCCACCCTACGAGCAGTACTTC. The gene calls are TRBV27 and TRBJ2-7; 16 bases fit TRBD2. The V segment lost 6 bases and the J segment 2 bases; nucleotides outside the gene matches: 10. In germline, CDR1 is MNHEY, CDR2 SMNVEV (reference sequence). The CDR3 consists of 18 residues.

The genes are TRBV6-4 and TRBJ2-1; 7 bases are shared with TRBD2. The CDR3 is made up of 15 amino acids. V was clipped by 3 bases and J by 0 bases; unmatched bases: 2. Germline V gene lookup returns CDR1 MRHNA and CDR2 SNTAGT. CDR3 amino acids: CASSEIAGSYNEQFF. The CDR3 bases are TGTGCCAGCAGTGAAATAGCGGGCTCCTACAATGAGCAGTTCTTC.

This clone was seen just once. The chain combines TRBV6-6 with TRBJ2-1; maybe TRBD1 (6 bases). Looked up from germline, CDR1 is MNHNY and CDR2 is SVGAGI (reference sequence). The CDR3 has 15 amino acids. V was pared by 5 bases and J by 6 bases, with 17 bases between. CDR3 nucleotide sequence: TGTGCCAGCAGTCTCCTCGGGACACGACCCAATGAGCAGTTCTTC. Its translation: CASSLLGTRPNEQFF.

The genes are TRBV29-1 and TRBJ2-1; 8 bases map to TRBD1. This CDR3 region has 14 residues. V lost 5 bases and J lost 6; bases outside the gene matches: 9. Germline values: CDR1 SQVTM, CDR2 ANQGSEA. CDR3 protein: CSVISTGELNEQFF. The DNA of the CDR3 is TGCAGCGTTATTTCGACAGGGGAACTCAATGAGCAGTTCTTC.

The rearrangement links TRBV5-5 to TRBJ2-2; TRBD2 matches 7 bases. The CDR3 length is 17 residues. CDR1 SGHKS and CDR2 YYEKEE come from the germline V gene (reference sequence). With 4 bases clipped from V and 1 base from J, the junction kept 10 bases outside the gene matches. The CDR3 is CASSEWGGVLNTGELFF. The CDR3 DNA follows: TGTGCCAGCAGCGAATGGGGGGGGGTTCTGAACACCGGGGAGCTGTTTTTT.

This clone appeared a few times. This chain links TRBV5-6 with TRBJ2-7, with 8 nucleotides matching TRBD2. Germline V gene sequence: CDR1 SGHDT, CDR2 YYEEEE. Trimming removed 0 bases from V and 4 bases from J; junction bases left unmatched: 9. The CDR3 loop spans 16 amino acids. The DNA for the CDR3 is TGTGCCAGCAGCTTGGCGGAGGAGGCGGGAGGATACGAGCAGTACTTC. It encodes CASSLAEEAGGYEQYF.

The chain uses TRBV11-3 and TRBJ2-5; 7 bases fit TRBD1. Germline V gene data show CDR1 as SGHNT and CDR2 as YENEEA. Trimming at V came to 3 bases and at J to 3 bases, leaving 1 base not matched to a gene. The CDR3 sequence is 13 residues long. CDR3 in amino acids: CASSFDREETQYF. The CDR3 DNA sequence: TGTGCCAGCAGCTTCGACAGGGAAGAGACCCAGTACTTC.

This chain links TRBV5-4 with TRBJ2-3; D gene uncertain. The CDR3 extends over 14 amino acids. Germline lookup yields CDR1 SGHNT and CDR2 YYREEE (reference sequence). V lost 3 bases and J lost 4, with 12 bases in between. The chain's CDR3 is CASSSTQRPDTQYF. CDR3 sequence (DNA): TGTGCCAGCAGCTCAACCCAGCGCCCAGATACGCAGTATTTT.

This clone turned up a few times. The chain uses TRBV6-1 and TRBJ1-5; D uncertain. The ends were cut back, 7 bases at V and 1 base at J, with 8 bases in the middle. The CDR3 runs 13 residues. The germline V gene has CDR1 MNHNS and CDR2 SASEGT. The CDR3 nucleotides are TGTGCCAGCACAGGTGGGAGCAATCAGCCCCAGCATTTT. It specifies CASTGGSNQPQHF.

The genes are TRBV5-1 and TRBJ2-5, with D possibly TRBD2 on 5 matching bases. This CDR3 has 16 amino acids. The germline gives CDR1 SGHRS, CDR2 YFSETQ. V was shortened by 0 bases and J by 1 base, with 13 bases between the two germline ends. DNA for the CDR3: TGCGCCAGCAGCTTGGGGGCGGGTACCCTCCAAGAGACCCAGTACTTC. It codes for CASSLGAGTLQETQYF.

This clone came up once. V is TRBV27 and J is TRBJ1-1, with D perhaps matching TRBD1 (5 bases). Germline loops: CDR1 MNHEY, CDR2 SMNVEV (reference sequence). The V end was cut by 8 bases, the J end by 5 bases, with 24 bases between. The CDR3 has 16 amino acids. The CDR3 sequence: CASLTFRPGGNTEAFF. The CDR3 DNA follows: TGTGCCAGCCTTACATTCCGGCCGGGGGGGAATACTGAAGCTTTCTTT.

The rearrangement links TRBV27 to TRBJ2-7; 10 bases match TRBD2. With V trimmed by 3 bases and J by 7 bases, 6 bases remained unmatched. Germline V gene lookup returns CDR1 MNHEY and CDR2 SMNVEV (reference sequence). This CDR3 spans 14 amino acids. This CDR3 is CASSFASGRREQYF. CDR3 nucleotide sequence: TGTGCCAGCAGTTTCGCTAGCGGGAGAAGGGAGCAGTACTTC.

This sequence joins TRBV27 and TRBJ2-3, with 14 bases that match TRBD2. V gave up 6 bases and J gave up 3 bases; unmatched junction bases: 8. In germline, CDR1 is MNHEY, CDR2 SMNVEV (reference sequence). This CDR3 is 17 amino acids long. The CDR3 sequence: CASSGTSGGRRTDTQYF. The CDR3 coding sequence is TGTGCCAGCAGCGGGACTAGCGGGGGTCGTAGGACAGATACGCAGTATTTT.

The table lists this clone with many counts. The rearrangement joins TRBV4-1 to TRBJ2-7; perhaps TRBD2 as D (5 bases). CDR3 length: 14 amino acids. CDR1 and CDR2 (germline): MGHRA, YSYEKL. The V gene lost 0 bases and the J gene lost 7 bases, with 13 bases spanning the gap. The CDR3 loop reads CASSQEDFLREQYF. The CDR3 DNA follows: TGCGCCAGCAGCCAAGAGGACTTTCTACGGGAGCAGTACTTC.

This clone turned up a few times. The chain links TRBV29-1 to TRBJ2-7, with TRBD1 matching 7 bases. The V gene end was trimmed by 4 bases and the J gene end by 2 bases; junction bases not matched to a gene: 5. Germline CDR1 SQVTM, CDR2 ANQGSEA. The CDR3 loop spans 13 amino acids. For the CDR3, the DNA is TGCAGCGTTGTGGGGCAGGGGGCCTACGAGCAGTACTTC. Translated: CSVVGQGAYEQYF.